The following is a T cell receptor (beta chain) sequence with its context. This specimen belongs to a study of blood T cell repertoires in COVID-19. Looking at the study overall: PBMCs, B-cell-depleted T cells, or T cells were the source of the cDNA or gDNA that made up the material.

Assay used: immunoSEQ multiplex PCR; TCRdb lists only in-frame clones, some missing. This sample has a few hundred thousand clones, with 88% found just once. Trimming pared 4 bases from V and 4 bases from J, leaving 14 bases between. The CDR3 runs 15 residues. Per germline, CDR1 MNHEY and CDR2 SVGEGT. The clonotype originates from a man aged 50-59 years with COVID-19, enrolled during active disease. Sample: peripheral blood. This chain links TRBV6-2 or TRBV6-3 with TRBJ2-1; TRBD1 is a possible D gene (7 bases). This CDR3 is CASSSAGQKYNEQFF. The CDR3 DNA is TGTGCCAGCAGTTCTGCGGGACAGAAGTACAATGAGCAGTTCTTC.